One sample yielded the 9 T cell receptor beta chains listed below, sequenced in a study of shared T cell receptors in the human thymus. Measured with immunoSEQ multiplex PCR; TCRdb has only the in-frame clones, and not every one. Of approximately 490,000 clones listed, more than 75% are singletons. These data also featured in a second study, about human thymus T cells.

The sample was thymocytes. The receptors here all came from a boy under two years old with a congenital heart defect.

The rearrangement links TRBV4-3 to TRBJ2-6, with D possibly being TRBD1 (6 bases). This CDR3 has 22 amino acids. The ends were cut back, 0 bases at V and 1 base at J, with 25 bases in the middle. Germline V gene lookup returns CDR1 LGHNA and CDR2 YSLEER. CDR3 sequence: CASSQDRPGLRQEGSGANVLTF. DNA for the CDR3: TGCGCCAGCAGCCAAGATCGGCCCGGGTTGAGACAGGAAGGATCTGGGGCCAACGTCCTGACTTTC.

The chain joins TRBV5-1 to TRBJ2-3; D gene ambiguous. Trimming left V 0 bases short and J 2 bases short, with 7 bases between. Germline V gene data show CDR1 as SGHRS and CDR2 as YFSETQ. This CDR3 has 14 amino acids. CDR3 sequence reads: CASSLDQITDTQYF. CDR3 coding DNA: TGCGCCAGCAGCTTGGACCAGATCACAGATACGCAGTATTTT.

With respect to this clone: Other DNA sequences of this sample code for an identical CDR3. The J gene is TRBJ2-5, the V gene TRBV6-5; no clear D. Germline V gene lookup returns CDR1 MNHEY and CDR2 SVGAGI. Trimming cost V 0 bases and J 1 base, with 6 bases left between them. CDR3 length equals 14 residues. In nucleotides, the CDR3 is TGTGCCAGCAGTTACTCTGGGCCCCAAGAGACCCAGTACTTC. It yields the protein CASSYSGPQETQYF.

This rearrangement joins TRBV27 to TRBJ2-7; 11 bases line up with TRBD1. Germline V gene sequence: CDR1 MNHEY, CDR2 SMNVEV (reference sequence). With V trimmed by 4 bases and J by 0 bases, 8 bases remained unmatched. The CDR3 has 17 residues. The CDR3 nucleotides read TGTGCCAGCAGTTCGATACCGGGGACAGGGGGCTCCTACGAGCAGTACTTC. It encodes CASSSIPGTGGSYEQYF.

The chain is built from TRBV6-5 and TRBJ1-2; D may be TRBD1 (6 bases). CDR1 is MNHEY, CDR2 SVGAGI, per germline. The CDR3 is made up of 16 amino acids. V was cut by 2 bases and J by 5 bases, with 18 bases left in between. The CDR3 loop reads CASSYPTTGGEYGYTF. CDR3 sequence (DNA): TGTGCCAGCAGTTACCCTACGACAGGTGGCGAGTATGGCTACACCTTC.

The genes are TRBV15 and TRBJ2-1; 13 bases match TRBD2. This CDR3 spans 18 amino acids. V gave up 3 bases and J gave up 8 bases; unmatched junction bases: 13. CDR1 LNHNV and CDR2 YYDKDF come from the germline V gene (reference sequence). CDR3 residues: CATSSIWTSGSLYDEQFF. CDR3 nucleotide sequence: TGTGCCACCAGCAGCATATGGACTAGCGGGAGTCTTTATGATGAGCAGTTCTTC.

The chain joins TRBV6-1 to TRBJ2-1, with 7 bases matching TRBD2. Germline CDR1 reads MNHNS; CDR2 reads SASEGT. CDR3 length equals 14 residues. After removal of 9 bases from V and 7 bases from J, the junction contained 12 bases not matched to a gene. CDR3: CASATSVGRNEQFF. The CDR3, as DNA: TGTGCCAGTGCCACTAGCGTAGGGAGGAATGAGCAGTTCTTC.

This chain uses TRBV4-1 with TRBJ2-1, with a weak D call TRBD2 (6 bases). The length of the CDR3 is 16 residues. Trimming took off 0 bases at V and 5 bases at J, with 14 bases between the two ends. CDR1 is MGHRA and CDR2 is YSYEKL in the germline V gene. In nucleotides, the CDR3 is TGCGCCAGCAGCCAAGATGGGGGACTCGGGGACAATGAGCAGTTCTTC. Residues: CASSQDGGLGDNEQFF.

This clone was seen a few times. The J gene is TRBJ2-2, the V gene TRBV5-1, with D unclear. V lost 3 bases and J lost 2, with 8 bases in between. CDR1 and CDR2 from the germline V gene are SGHRS and YFSETQ. The CDR3 totals 14 residues. CDR3 sequence (DNA): TGCGCCAGCAGCTATGGGCCCAACACCGGGGAGCTGTTTTTT. Its protein is CASSYGPNTGELFF.